A selection of T cell receptor beta chains follows, all from one sample in a study of T cell responses to AZD1222 COVID-19 vaccine. The table came from immunoSEQ multiplex PCR; TCRdb's copy has only in-frame clones and leaves some out. The sample includes about 140,000 clones, around nine tenths of them seen just once. Sequencing was performed on peripheral blood, taken 28 days after the second AZD1222 dose. The receptors here all came from an adult who received the AZD1222 COVID-19 vaccine. Each CDR3 is given with its conserved first and last residue. D genes are given only for firm matches. Only some rows state a clone size, as once, few, many or a class for expanded clones.

D	size	V	J	DNA	CDR3
.	.	TRBV7-9	TRBJ2-1	TGTGCCAGCAGCTACCCGAGCTCCTACAATGAGCAGTTCTTC	CASSYPSSYNEQFF
TRBD1	.	TRBV5-1	TRBJ2-7	TGCGCCAGCAGCTTGGGTTGGACAGGGGGCAAGTACGAGCAGTACTTC	CASSLGWTGGKYEQYF
.	.	TRBV19	TRBJ2-7	TGTGCCAGTCGGGGGAGTTCCTACGAGCAGTACTTC	CASRGSSYEQYF
TRBD1	.	TRBV19	TRBJ1-2	TGTGCCAGTAGCAGGCAACACGGGACAGGGACACGAGACTATGGCTACACCTTC	CASSRQHGTGTRDYGYTF
.	.	TRBV27	TRBJ1-2	TGTGCCAGCATACCCCCACGTCCTCGGTATGGCTACACCTTC	CASIPPRPRYGYTF
.	.	TRBV9	TRBJ2-5	TGTGCCAGCAGCGTAGGTGGGACTTCCGGAGAGACCCAGTACTTC	CASSVGGTSGETQYF
.	once	TRBV4-2	TRBJ2-1	TGTGCCAGCAGCCGCGAGCTCTACAATGAGCAGTTCTTC	CASSRELYNEQFF
TRBD1	.	TRBV7-2	TRBJ2-4	TGTGCCAGCAGCTTCCAGGGGACAGGGGAGTTCATTCAGTACTTC	CASSFQGTGEFIQYF
TRBD1	once	TRBV5-1	TRBJ1-1	TGCGCCAGTACCTCAGGGGGCGAGAGTGAAGCTTTCTTT	CASTSGGESEAFF
.	.	TRBV2	TRBJ2-2	TGTGCCAGCAGGAAAAGGGAAATCTCCGGGGAGCTGTTTTTT	CASRKREISGELFF
.	.	TRBV7-2	TRBJ1-5	TGTGCCAGCAGCTTACGGGGACGGAGCAATCAGCCCCAGCATTTT	CASSLRGRSNQPQHF
TRBD2	.	TRBV7-7	TRBJ2-1	TGTGCTAGCAGCTTAGGCAGCGGGGTCTCCTACAATGAGCAGTTCTTC	CASSLGSGVSYNEQFF
TRBD1	.	TRBV5-6	TRBJ1-4	TGTGCCAGCAGCTGGGATCCCGGGACAGATAATGAAAAACTGTTTTTT	CASSWDPGTDNEKLFF
.	.	TRBV6-2/TRBV6-3	TRBJ2-1	TGTGCCAGCAGTTATAGGGGTTACAGGGAGCAGTTCTTC	CASSYRGYREQFF
TRBD2	.	TRBV5-1	TRBJ2-1	TGCGCCAGCAGCTTCGCTAGCGGGAGAAGTAGGGACAATGAGCAGTTCTTC	CASSFASGRSRDNEQFF
.	.	TRBV6-5	TRBJ2-1	TGTGCCAGCAGTTACCTCGAGAGCTACAATGAGCAGTTCTTC	CASSYLESYNEQFF
.	.	TRBV5-1	TRBJ2-1	TGCGCCAGCAGTTTGATGGAACACCCCTCCAATGAGCAGTTCTTC	CASSLMEHPSNEQFF
TRBD1	.	TRBV9	TRBJ1-4	TGTGCCAGCAGCCCCAGGCAGGGGGCGGGTGAAAAACTGTTTTTT	CASSPRQGAGEKLFF
TRBD1	.	TRBV29-1	TRBJ1-5	TGCAGCGCCAGGGGGCCTAATCAGCCCCAGCATTTT	CSARGPNQPQHF
TRBD1	.	TRBV7-2	TRBJ1-5	TGTGCCAGCAGCTCGGGGACAGGGAGGGGTGGCAATCAGCCCCAGCATTTT	CASSSGTGRGGNQPQHF
.	.	TRBV6-5	TRBJ2-5	TGTGCCAGCAGTCCAACGGGACAAGAGACCCAGTACTTC	CASSPTGQETQYF
TRBD2	.	TRBV5-1	TRBJ2-7	TGCGCCAGCAGCTCTCCCCGTGGGCGGGAGGGCCTAGACGAGCAGTACTTC	CASSSPRGREGLDEQYF
.	once	TRBV5-1	TRBJ2-1	TGCGCCAGCAGCTTGGTTCTGACTGAGCAGTTCTTC	CASSLVLTEQFF
.	few	TRBV12-3/TRBV12-4	TRBJ1-3	TGTGCCAGCATGAGGTGGGACAACACCATATATTTT	CASMRWDNTIYF
.	.	TRBV5-4	TRBJ2-2	TGTGCCAGCAGCTTGGCAGGGGGGTTCACCGGGGAGCTGTTTTTT	CASSLAGGFTGELFF
TRBD2	few	TRBV5-6	TRBJ2-1	TGTGCCAGCAGCCGGACTAGCAATGAGCAGTTCTTC	CASSRTSNEQFF
.	.	TRBV28	TRBJ1-5	TGTGCCACCATACAGGATAATAGCAATCAGCCCCAGCATTTT	CATIQDNSNQPQHF
.	once	TRBV9	TRBJ2-7	TGTGCCAGCAGCGTAGCTGCACAGGGCTCCTACGAGCAGTACTTC	CASSVAAQGSYEQYF
.	.	TRBV6-5	TRBJ1-2	TGTGCCAGCAGTTACGCCCAGACAGCAGCTAACTATGGCTACACCTTC	CASSYAQTAANYGYTF
.	.	TRBV6-5	TRBJ1-2	TGTGCCAGCCAGGATGGTCGGGGCTACACCTTC	CASQDGRGYTF
.	.	TRBV18	TRBJ1-2	TGTGCCAGCTCACCACCGGCGGGTGTAACTAACTATGGCTACACCTTC	CASSPPAGVTNYGYTF
TRBD1	few	TRBV29-1	TRBJ2-7	TGCAGAGAAATAGGGACAGGAGACGAGCAGTACTTC	CREIGTGDEQYF
.	few	TRBV5-4	TRBJ2-7	TGTGCCAGCCGTCCGGACAGAATGTCCTACGAGCAGTACTTC	CASRPDRMSYEQYF
.	.	TRBV7-2	TRBJ2-1	TGTGCCAGCAGCTTAGATCTCGGTTTAACCTACAATGAGCAGTTCTTC	CASSLDLGLTYNEQFF
TRBD1	.	TRBV9	TRBJ2-7	TGTGCCAGCAGCGTAGCTTGGACAGGGCGGGTCGAGCAGTACTTC	CASSVAWTGRVEQYF
.	.	TRBV24-1	TRBJ1-2	TGTGCCACCAGTGACAGGGGCCCGAAGTTTAACTATGGCTACACCTTC	CATSDRGPKFNYGYTF
.	.	TRBV28	TRBJ2-7	TGTGCCAGCAGTTTCGCAGGGGAAGGCTACTACGAGCAGTACTTC	CASSFAGEGYYEQYF
.	.	TRBV2	TRBJ1-2	TGTGCCAGCAGACGACAGTCCAACTATGGCTACACCTTC	CASRRQSNYGYTF
.	.	TRBV5-1	TRBJ2-1	TGCGCCAGCAGCCACGGGAGCAACTCCTACAATGAGCAGTTCTTC	CASSHGSNSYNEQFF
TRBD2	few	TRBV30	TRBJ2-3	TGTGCCTGGGCTTTAGCGGGAGTTGATACGCAGTATTTT	CAWALAGVDTQYF
.	.	TRBV2	TRBJ1-4	TGTGCCAGCATCTTTAGGGAGGCAACTAATGAAAAACTGTTTTTT	CASIFREATNEKLFF
TRBD2	few	TRBV7-2	TRBJ2-7	TGTGCCAGCAGCTTGGGGGCTAGCGGGGGGCCGTCCTACGAGCAGTACTTC	CASSLGASGGPSYEQYF
.	.	TRBV5-3	TRBJ2-7	TGTGCCAGAAGCTTGGCGGCAGGGAAATACGGCGAGCAGTACTTC	CARSLAAGKYGEQYF
.	.	TRBV11-3	TRBJ2-7	TGTGCCAGCAGCCCCGGTCCCGGGCGCTACGAGCAGTACTTC	CASSPGPGRYEQYF
TRBD2	.	TRBV15	TRBJ2-7	TGTGCCACCAGCGAGGCAGCGGGGGGGCTACCCAGCTCCTACGAGCAGTACTTC	CATSEAAGGLPSSYEQYF
TRBD2	.	TRBV28	TRBJ2-7	TGTGCCAGCAGCACGTCGGGACTAGCGGACTCCTACGAGCAGTACTTC	CASSTSGLADSYEQYF
TRBD1	.	TRBV6-4	TRBJ1-1	TGTGCCAGCAGCGAAAGTCCCGGGACAGGGGCGAACACTGAAGCTTTCTTT	CASSESPGTGANTEAFF
.	once	TRBV7-2	TRBJ2-7	TGTGCCAGCAGCTCTACGCCACGGAGGGCTGGCTCCTACGAGCAGTACTTC	CASSSTPRRAGSYEQYF
.	.	TRBV5-1	TRBJ2-7	TGCGCCAGGCCGGACAGCGTTTTCTACGAGCAGTACTTC	CARPDSVFYEQYF
.	.	TRBV9	TRBJ2-1	TGTGCCAGCAGCGAAAAGGGGGGGGCCCCCTACAATGAGCAGTTCTTC	CASSEKGGAPYNEQFF
.	.	TRBV27	TRBJ2-5	TGTGCCAGCAGTTTGAGGGGGGGCCCTGGGGAGACCCAGTACTTC	CASSLRGGPGETQYF
TRBD1	.	TRBV7-9	TRBJ2-7	TGTGCCAGCAATTTTGGGACAGGGTCCTACGAGCAGTACTTC	CASNFGTGSYEQYF
TRBD1	.	TRBV18	TRBJ1-1	TGTGCCAGCTCGTCGACAGGGCGGACTGAAGCTTTCTTT	CASSSTGRTEAFF
TRBD1	.	TRBV5-4	TRBJ1-2	TGTGCCAGCAGCGGAAAAGACAGGGGGCCTGGCTACACCTTC	CASSGKDRGPGYTF
.	.	TRBV5-5	TRBJ2-7	TGTGCCAGCAGTCCGACACGGTACTCCCAGCTGGTCTACGAGCAGTACTTC	CASSPTRYSQLVYEQYF
TRBD2	.	TRBV9	TRBJ2-1	TGTGCCAGCAGCGTAGATCCTAGCGGGGATAATGAGCAGTTCTTC	CASSVDPSGDNEQFF
.	.	TRBV30	TRBJ1-1	TGTGCCTGGAGGGGGCCATGGGGGAACACTGAAGCTTTCTTT	CAWRGPWGNTEAFF
.	.	TRBV29-1	TRBJ2-5	TGCAGCGTGGACATCACGGGGACAGAGACCCAGTACTTC	CSVDITGTETQYF
.	.	TRBV18	TRBJ1-6	TGTGCCAGCTCACCGGGGCTACCAGGAGATTCACCCCTCCACTTT	CASSPGLPGDSPLHF
.	.	TRBV7-2	TRBJ1-4	TGTGCCAGCAGCAGGGACCCTTCTAATGAAAAACTGTTTTTT	CASSRDPSNEKLFF